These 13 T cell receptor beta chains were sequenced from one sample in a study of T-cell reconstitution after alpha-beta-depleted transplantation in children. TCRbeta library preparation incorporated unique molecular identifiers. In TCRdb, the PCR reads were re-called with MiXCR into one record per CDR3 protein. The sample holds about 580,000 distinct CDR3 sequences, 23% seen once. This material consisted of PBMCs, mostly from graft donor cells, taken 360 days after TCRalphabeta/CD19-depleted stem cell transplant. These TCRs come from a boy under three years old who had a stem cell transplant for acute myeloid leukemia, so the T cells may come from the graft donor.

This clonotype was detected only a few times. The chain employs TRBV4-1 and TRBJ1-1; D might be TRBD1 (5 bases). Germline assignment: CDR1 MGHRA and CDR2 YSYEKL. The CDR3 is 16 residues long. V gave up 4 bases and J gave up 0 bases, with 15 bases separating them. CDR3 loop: CASSPRGGRMNTEAFF. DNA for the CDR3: TGCGCCAGCAGCCCGCGGGGGGGGAGGATGAACACTGAAGCTTTCTTT.

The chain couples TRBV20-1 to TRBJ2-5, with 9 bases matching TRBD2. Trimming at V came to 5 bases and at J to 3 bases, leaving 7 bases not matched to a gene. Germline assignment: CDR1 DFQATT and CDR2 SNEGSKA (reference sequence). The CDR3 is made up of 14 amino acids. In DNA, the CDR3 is TGCAGTGCTCCTTTAGCGGGGGCGAAAGAGACCCAGTACTTC. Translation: CSAPLAGAKETQYF.

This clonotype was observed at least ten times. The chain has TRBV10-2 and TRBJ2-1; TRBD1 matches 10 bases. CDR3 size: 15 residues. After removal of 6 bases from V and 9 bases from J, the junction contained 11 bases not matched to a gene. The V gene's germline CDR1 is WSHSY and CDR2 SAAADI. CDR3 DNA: TGCGCCAGCAGCCCCCCGGGACAGGGGTCGGGTGAGCAGTTCTTC. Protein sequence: CASSPPGQGSGEQFF.

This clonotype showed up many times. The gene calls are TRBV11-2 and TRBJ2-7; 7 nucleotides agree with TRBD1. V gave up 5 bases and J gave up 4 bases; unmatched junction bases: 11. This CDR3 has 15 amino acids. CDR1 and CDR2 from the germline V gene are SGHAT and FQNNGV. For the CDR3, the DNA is TGTGCCAGCAGCCACCTGATCGACAGGGCTTACGAGCAGTACGTC. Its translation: CASSHLIDRAYEQYV.

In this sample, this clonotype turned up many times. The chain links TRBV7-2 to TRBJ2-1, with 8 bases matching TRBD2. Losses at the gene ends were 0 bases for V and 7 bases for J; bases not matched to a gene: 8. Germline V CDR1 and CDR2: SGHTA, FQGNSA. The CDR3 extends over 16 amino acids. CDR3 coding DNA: TGTGCCAGCAGCTTAGCGTGGGGACTAGGCCTTAATGAGCAGTTCTTC. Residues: CASSLAWGLGLNEQFF.

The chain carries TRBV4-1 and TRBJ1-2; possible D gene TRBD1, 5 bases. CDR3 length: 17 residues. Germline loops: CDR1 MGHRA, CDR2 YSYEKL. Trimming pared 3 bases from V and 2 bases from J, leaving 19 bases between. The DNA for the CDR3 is TGCGCCAGCAGCCAGATCGCAGGGTCGGTTTTGAACTATGGCTACACCTTC. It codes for CASSQIAGSVLNYGYTF.

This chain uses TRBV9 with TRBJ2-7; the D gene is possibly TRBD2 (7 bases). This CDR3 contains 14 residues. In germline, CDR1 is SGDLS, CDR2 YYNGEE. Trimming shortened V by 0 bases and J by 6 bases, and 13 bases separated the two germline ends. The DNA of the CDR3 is TGTGCCAGCAGCGTAGGTTCGGGGGGCTCCGAGCAGTACTTC. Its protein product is CASSVGSGGSEQYF.

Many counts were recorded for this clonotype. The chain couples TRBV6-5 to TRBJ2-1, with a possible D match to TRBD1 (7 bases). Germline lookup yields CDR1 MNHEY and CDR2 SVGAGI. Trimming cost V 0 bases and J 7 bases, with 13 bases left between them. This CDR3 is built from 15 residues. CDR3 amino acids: CASSYSTQGRNEQFF. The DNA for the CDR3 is TGTGCCAGCAGTTACTCGACACAGGGGAGGAATGAGCAGTTCTTC.

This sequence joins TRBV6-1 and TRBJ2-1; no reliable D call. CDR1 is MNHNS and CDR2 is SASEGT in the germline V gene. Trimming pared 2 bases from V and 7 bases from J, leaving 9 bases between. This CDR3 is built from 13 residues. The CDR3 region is CASSETLLNEQFF. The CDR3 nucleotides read TGTGCCAGCAGTGAAACCTTACTTAATGAGCAGTTCTTC.

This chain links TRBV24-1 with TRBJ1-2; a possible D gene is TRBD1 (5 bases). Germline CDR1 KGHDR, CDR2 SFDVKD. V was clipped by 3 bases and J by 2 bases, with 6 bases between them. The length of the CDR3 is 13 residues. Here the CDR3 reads CATSDRGNYGYTF. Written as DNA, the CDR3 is TGTGCCACCAGTGATCGGGGGAACTATGGCTACACCTTC.

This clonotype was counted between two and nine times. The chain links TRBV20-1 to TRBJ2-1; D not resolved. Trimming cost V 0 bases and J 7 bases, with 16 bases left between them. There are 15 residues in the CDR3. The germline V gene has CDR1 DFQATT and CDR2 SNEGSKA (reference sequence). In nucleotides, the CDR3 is TGCAGTGCTAGAGATTTAAAGACCGACGTTAATGAGCAGTTCTTC. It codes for CSARDLKTDVNEQFF.

The CDR3 region has the DNA TGTGCCAGCAGTTTTGGACACCTCTACACCTTC. Translation gives CASSFGHLYTF. The V call is TRBV12-3 or TRBV12-4, the J call TRBJ1-2; tentatively, D is TRBD1 (5 bases). The V and J ends lost 3 bases and 10 bases respectively, with 9 bases between them. This CDR3 region has 11 residues.

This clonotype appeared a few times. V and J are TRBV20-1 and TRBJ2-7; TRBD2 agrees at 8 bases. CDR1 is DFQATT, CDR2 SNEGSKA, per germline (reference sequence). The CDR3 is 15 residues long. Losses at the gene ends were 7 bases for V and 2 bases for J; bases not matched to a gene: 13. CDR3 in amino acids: CSVQTVAGRAYEQYF. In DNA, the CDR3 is TGCAGTGTTCAAACGGTAGCGGGGCGAGCCTACGAGCAGTACTTC.